Sequencing of this T cell receptor (beta chain) was carried out in a study of blood T cell repertoires in COVID-19. Study in general: Donors in the United States, Italy and Spain gave samples during acute or convalescent COVID-19. Sources were T cells, B-cell-depleted T cells, or PBMCs; the material itself was cDNA or gDNA.

In the source study's methods: Counts of nucleated cells, estimated from reference gene primer amplification, were obtained. Produced via immunoSEQ multiplex PCR; TCRdb's table is partial and in-frame only. From that table come the V and J calls and clone size; the DNA was used to work out D and trimming. The top ten clones hold more than 1.5% of a sample with under 250,000 clones, roughly 84% of them seen once. This clone was seen once. After removal of 5 bases from V and 12 bases from J, the junction contained 7 bases not matched to a gene. The CDR3 runs to 13 residues. CDR1 is KGHSH and CDR2 is LQKENI in the germline V gene.

The sequenced sample was peripheral blood. The gene calls are TRBV18 and TRBJ1-6; 7 nucleotides line up with TRBD1. The source is a woman aged 40 to 50 who had recovered from COVID-19. The CDR3 nucleotides are TGTGCCAGCTCAACCGACAGGGCCCAACCCCTCCACTTT. It codes for CASSTDRAQPLHF.